The 24 T cell receptor beta chains below were found in one sample sequenced in a study of blood T cell repertoires in COVID-19. Profiled with immunoSEQ multiplex PCR; TCRdb holds only in-frame clones, not every one. The sample includes around 480,000 clones, about 85% seen only once; the top ten take roughly 0.72%. The sequencing sample was made of PBMCs or T cells enriched from blood (not recorded which). These receptors were taken from a woman between 18 and 30 years old who had recovered from COVID-19.

The V gene is TRBV6-5, the J gene TRBJ1-3; the match to TRBD1 covers 7 bases. The CDR3 length is 15 residues. Unmatched junction bases numbered 5, after V lost 6 bases and J lost 0 bases. In germline, CDR1 is MNHEY, CDR2 SVGAGI. As DNA, the CDR3 is TGTGCCAGCAGGGACAGGTCAGGCTCTGGAAACACCATATATTTT. This codes for CASRDRSGSGNTIYF.

This chain joins TRBV29-1 and TRBJ1-1; tentative D call: TRBD1 (6 bases). There are 14 residues in the CDR3. Germline CDR1 reads SQVTM; CDR2 reads ANQGSEA. The V and J ends lost 5 bases and 1 base respectively, with 14 bases between them. In nucleotides, the CDR3 is TGCAGCGTTACTAACTCAGGGGCGAACACTGAAGCTTTCTTT. It codes for CSVTNSGANTEAFF.

The chain is built from TRBV19 and TRBJ2-7; D gene uncertain. The CDR3 is 15 residues long. V was shortened by 1 base and J by 2 bases, with 12 bases between the two germline ends. Per germline, CDR1 LNHDA and CDR2 SQIVND (reference sequence). The CDR3 loop is CASSIGGELTYEQYF. The CDR3 DNA reads TGTGCCAGTAGTATAGGTGGAGAACTGACCTACGAGCAGTACTTC.

The chain combines TRBV19 with TRBJ1-5; 10 positions match TRBD1. Germline CDR1 and CDR2: LNHDA and SQIVND (reference sequence). This CDR3 is built from 15 residues. Unmatched junction bases numbered 6, after V lost 3 bases and J lost 7 bases. The CDR3, as DNA: TGTGCCAGTAGTATTATGGGACAGGGGATCCAGCCCCAGCATTTT. Residues: CASSIMGQGIQPQHF.

The rearrangement uses TRBV4-2 and TRBJ1-4, with D uncertain. Trimming removed 0 bases at V and 0 bases at J, with 8 bases between. The CDR3 runs to 16 residues. CDR1 LGHNA and CDR2 YNFKEQ come from the germline V gene. CDR3 loop: CASSQDWLATNEKLFF. CDR3 DNA: TGTGCCAGCAGCCAAGATTGGCTTGCAACTAATGAAAAACTGTTTTTT.

The CDR3 DNA follows: TGCGCCAGCCTTCCCTCGGGGACAGGGGGAAGGACTGAAGCTTTCTTT. Residues: CASLPSGTGGRTEAFF. The chain joins TRBV10-2 to TRBJ1-1; 11 bases agree with TRBD1. Trimming took 8 bases from V and 5 from J; bases not matched to a gene: 13. CDR1 is WSHSY and CDR2 is SAAADI in the germline V gene. The CDR3 runs 16 residues.

The chain is built from TRBV9 and TRBJ1-4; tentative D call: TRBD1 (6 bases). Between the trimmed V and J ends, which lost 0 bases and 8 bases, there was a span of 8 bases. Germline assignment: CDR1 SGDLS and CDR2 YYNGEE. This CDR3 contains 13 residues. As DNA, the CDR3 is TGTGCCAGCAGCGTAGGGACAGTGGAAAAACTGTTTTTT. Translating it yields CASSVGTVEKLFF.

The rearrangement links TRBV3-1 (or the pseudogene TRBV3-2) to TRBJ2-2, with a weak D call TRBD2 (6 bases). Trimming removed 1 base at V and 4 bases at J, with 13 bases between. The germline gives CDR1 LGHDT, CDR2 YNNKEL (reference sequence). The CDR3 is 16 amino acids. This CDR3 is CASSQGGVGLTGELFF. In nucleotides, the CDR3 is TGTGCCAGCAGCCAAGGGGGGGTTGGACTCACCGGGGAGCTGTTTTTT.

V usage is TRBV6-5 and J usage is TRBJ1-1; 9 positions agree with TRBD1. The CDR3 covers 14 residues. CDR1 is MNHEY, CDR2 SVGAGI, per germline. Losses at the gene ends were 10 bases for V and 10 bases for J; bases not matched to a gene: 16. CDR3 in amino acids: CATTETGGRGIAFF. CDR3 coding DNA: TGTGCCACCACGGAAACAGGGGGCCGGGGGATAGCTTTCTTT.

The genes are TRBV11-2 and TRBJ2-7; D unresolved. This CDR3 spans 13 amino acids. V lost 1 base and J 5 bases, leaving 9 bases between the germline ends. CDR1 is SGHAT and CDR2 is FQNNGV in the germline V gene. CDR3 nucleotides: TGTGCCAGCAGCTTAGGTAGCTTAGACGAGCAGTACTTC. It specifies CASSLGSLDEQYF.

The table lists this clone with a few counts. The rearrangement joins TRBV7-2 to TRBJ1-2; TRBD1 matches at 8 bases. The CDR3 covers 15 residues. Germline-derived CDR1 and CDR2 are SGHTA and FQGNSA. Trimming at V came to 3 bases and at J to 3 bases, leaving 6 bases not matched to a gene. The CDR3 protein is CASSFSKQGDYGYTF. In DNA, the CDR3 is TGTGCCAGCAGCTTTTCCAAACAGGGGGACTATGGCTACACCTTC.

CDR3 nucleotide sequence: TGTGCCAGCAGCTTATCGGCAGGGATAATCAATGAGCAGTTCTTC. Translated: CASSLSAGIINEQFF. The chain uses TRBV7-3 and TRBJ2-1; possible D gene TRBD1, 5 bases. V was cut by 2 bases and J by 6 bases, with 14 bases left in between. Germline V CDR1 and CDR2: SGHTA, FQGTGA. The CDR3 loop spans 15 amino acids.

A note on this clone: The sample contains more than one DNA sequence encoding this CDR3. The rearrangement uses TRBV2 and TRBJ2-5, with 7 bases aligning to TRBD2. This CDR3 is 14 amino acids long. CDR1 is SNHLY, CDR2 FYNNEI, per germline. The V and J ends lost 1 base and 5 bases, in that order; junction bases with no gene match: 4. The CDR3 protein is CASSEGLAGETQYF. CDR3 nucleotides: TGTGCCAGCAGTGAAGGACTAGCCGGGGAGACCCAGTACTTC.

The chain uses TRBV12-3 or TRBV12-4 and TRBJ1-1; maybe TRBD1 (6 bases). Deletions cut 6 bases from V and 7 bases from J, with 12 bases between. This CDR3 has 12 amino acids. The CDR3 is CASSPTGFEAFF. The CDR3 coding sequence is TGTGCCAGCAGCCCGACAGGTTTTGAAGCTTTCTTT.

The count of this clone is one. The rearrangement uses TRBV5-1 and TRBJ1-1; 10 bases are a match to TRBD1. Germline V gene data show CDR1 as SGHRS and CDR2 as YFSETQ. The length of the CDR3 is 19 residues. V shed 1 base, J shed 4 bases, and the junction held 16 bases outside the gene matches. The DNA for the CDR3 is TGCGCCAGCAGCTTGAATACAAGAGGGACAGGGGATCTAGGCACTGAAGCTTTCTTT. This translates into CASSLNTRGTGDLGTEAFF.

This rearrangement joins TRBV11-2 to TRBJ2-7, with 7 bases aligning to TRBD1. The germline gives CDR1 SGHAT, CDR2 FQNNGV. The CDR3 consists of 14 residues. Unmatched junction bases numbered 7, after V lost 5 bases and J lost 3 bases. The CDR3 region has the DNA TGTGCCAGCAGCCTCAGCCGGGACAGCTACGAGCAGTACTTC. As protein: CASSLSRDSYEQYF.

This CDR3 is CASSLGDRGRYGYTF. CDR3 DNA: TGTGCCAGCAGTTTAGGGGACAGGGGAAGGTATGGCTACACCTTC. The rearrangement joins TRBV27 to TRBJ1-2, with 10 bases aligning to TRBD1. Trimming removed 2 bases from V and 5 bases from J; junction bases left unmatched: 5. CDR1 and CDR2 from the germline V gene are MNHEY and SMNVEV (reference sequence). The CDR3 sequence is 15 residues long.

V is TRBV12-3 or TRBV12-4 and J is TRBJ1-1; D is ambiguous. This CDR3 has 12 residues. Trimming removed 6 bases at V and 3 bases at J, with 8 bases between. CDR3 nucleotide sequence: TGTGCCAGCAGGAGGACTGACACTGAAGCTTTCTTT. Amino acid sequence: CASRRTDTEAFF.

This chain links TRBV5-4 with TRBJ2-3, with 8 nucleotides matching TRBD1. Trimming took 6 bases from V and 3 from J; bases not matched to a gene: 9. The V gene's germline CDR1 is SGHNT and CDR2 YYREEE (reference sequence). This CDR3 is built from 15 residues. CDR3 sequence reads: CASTLDRAGTDTQYF. CDR3 DNA: TGTGCCAGCACCCTGGACAGGGCCGGTACAGATACGCAGTATTTT. Using reference TRBV5-4 and TRBJ2-3 for the parts outside the CDR3, the full variable domain is ETGVTQSPTHLIKTRGQQVTLRCSSQSGHNTVSWYQQALGQGPQFIFQYYREEENGRGNFPPRFSGLQFPNYSSELNVNALELDDSALYLCASTLDRAGTDTQYFGPGTRLTVL.

The DNA for the CDR3 is TGTGCCAGCAGCCAGACAGGGCCGGTAGTCGATGCTGGAAACACCATATATTTT. Translating gives CASSQTGPVVDAGNTIYF. The J gene is TRBJ1-3, the V gene TRBV3-1 (or the pseudogene TRBV3-2); 7 bases fit TRBD1. Trimming removed 3 bases from V and 2 bases from J; junction bases left unmatched: 13. The CDR3 runs 18 residues. Germline V CDR1 and CDR2: LGHDT, YNNKEL (reference sequence).

For the CDR3, the DNA is TGTGCCAGCAGCCCGGCCGGGGGGAGCACAGATACGCAGTATTTT. Its protein is CASSPAGGSTDTQYF. V gene TRBV5-4 combines with J gene TRBJ2-3, with 7 bases that match TRBD2. CDR3 length equals 15 residues. Germline V gene data show CDR1 as SGHNT and CDR2 as YYREEE (reference sequence). The junction had 5 bases not matched to a gene; V was cut back by 4 bases and J by 0 bases. The full variable domain, in which reference TRBV5-4 and TRBJ2-3 provide the parts outside the CDR3, is ETGVTQSPTHLIKTRGQQVTLRCSSQSGHNTVSWYQQALGQGPQFIFQYYREEENGRGNFPPRFSGLQFPNYSSELNVNALELDDSALYLCASSPAGGSTDTQYFGPGTRLTVL.

The V gene is TRBV18, the J gene TRBJ2-3; the match to TRBD1 covers 7 bases. This CDR3 comprises 15 residues. The germline gives CDR1 KGHSH, CDR2 LQKENI. J was trimmed by 5 bases and V by 2 bases; bases with no gene match: 7. The CDR3 nucleotides read TGTGCCAGCTCACCATGGGGACAGCAAGTAGATACGCAGTATTTT. As protein: CASSPWGQQVDTQYF.

Here the CDR3 reads CASDRGPGNTIYF. The CDR3 bases are TGTGCCAGCGACAGGGGCCCTGGAAACACCATATATTTT. The chain recombines TRBV12-3 or TRBV12-4 with TRBJ1-3; 8 bases agree with TRBD1. The CDR3 consists of 13 residues. V trimming: 8 bases; J trimming: 2 bases; junction bases outside the gene matches: 2.

V is TRBV7-9 and J is TRBJ2-2; the D gene is possibly TRBD2 (5 bases). Germline V gives CDR1 SEHNR, CDR2 FQNEAQ (reference sequence). V was clipped by 1 base and J by 2 bases, with 5 bases between them. There are 14 residues in the CDR3. The CDR3 spells CASSLGTNTGELFF. For the CDR3, the DNA is TGTGCCAGCAGCTTAGGGACTAACACCGGGGAGCTGTTTTTT. The variable domain in full, completed from reference TRBV7-9 and TRBJ2-2, reads DTGVSQNPRHKITKRGQNVTFRCDPISEHNRLYWYRQTLGQGPEFLTYFQNEAQLEKSRLLSDRFSAERPKGSFSTLEIQRTEQGDSAMYLCASSLGTNTGELFFGEGSRLTVL.